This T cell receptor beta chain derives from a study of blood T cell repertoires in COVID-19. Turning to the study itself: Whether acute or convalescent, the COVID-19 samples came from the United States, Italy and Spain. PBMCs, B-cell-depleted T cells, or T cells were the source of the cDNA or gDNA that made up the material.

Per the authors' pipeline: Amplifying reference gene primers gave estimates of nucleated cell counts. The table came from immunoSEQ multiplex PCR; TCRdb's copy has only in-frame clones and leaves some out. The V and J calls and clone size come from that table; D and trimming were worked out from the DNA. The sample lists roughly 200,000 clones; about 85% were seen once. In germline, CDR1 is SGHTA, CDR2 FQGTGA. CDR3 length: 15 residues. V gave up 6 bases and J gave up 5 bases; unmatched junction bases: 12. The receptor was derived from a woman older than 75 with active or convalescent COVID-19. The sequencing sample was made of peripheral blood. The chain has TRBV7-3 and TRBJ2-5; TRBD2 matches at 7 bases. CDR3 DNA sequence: TGTGCCAGCAGTTCTCTTGCGGGAGCTGGGGAGACCCAGTACTTC. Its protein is CASSSLAGAGETQYF.